This T cell receptor (beta chain) was captured in a study of T cells after somatic rescue of genetic block. CDR1 and CDR2 (germline): SGHAT, FQNNGV. The CDR3 is 17 residues long. The ends lost 5 bases at V and 0 bases at J; junction bases unmatched: 11. TCRdb's copy holds only in-frame clones and misses some; the assay was immunoSEQ multiplex PCR. The table records roughly 120,000 clones, around nine tenths of them present only once. The chain has TRBV11-2 and TRBJ2-3; 7 bases map to TRBD2. The TCR comes from a woman younger than 30. Sample: peripheral blood mononuclear cells (PBMCs). CDR3 sequence: CASSPVMRGRSTDTQYF. The CDR3 DNA reads TGTGCCAGCAGCCCCGTGATGCGGGGGAGAAGCACAGATACGCAGTATTTT.